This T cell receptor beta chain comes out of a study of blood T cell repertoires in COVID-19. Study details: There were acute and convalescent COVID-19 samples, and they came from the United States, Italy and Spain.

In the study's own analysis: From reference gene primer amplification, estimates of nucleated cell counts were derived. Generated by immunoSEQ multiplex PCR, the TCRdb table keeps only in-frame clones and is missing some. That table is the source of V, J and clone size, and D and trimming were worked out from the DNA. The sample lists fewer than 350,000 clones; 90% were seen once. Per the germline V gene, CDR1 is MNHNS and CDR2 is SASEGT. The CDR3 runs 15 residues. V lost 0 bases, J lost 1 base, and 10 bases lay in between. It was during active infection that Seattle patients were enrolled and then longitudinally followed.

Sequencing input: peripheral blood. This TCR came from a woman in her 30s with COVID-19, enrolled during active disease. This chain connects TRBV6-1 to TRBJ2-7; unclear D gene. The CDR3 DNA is TGTGCCAGCAGTGAAGCCGGTTTCGGGTCCTACGAGCAGTACTTC. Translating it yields CASSEAGFGSYEQYF.